This TCR beta chain was sequenced during a study of post-analysis software for immune sequencing data (dated by TCRdb to 2013 to 2016). Regarding the complete study: Relapsing-remitting, secondary progressive and progressive-relapsing multiple sclerosis were recorded as disease courses, and subtype annotation was lacking for some patients. The patient repertoires were compared against around 11 previously published healthy control repertoires obtained from donors aged roughly 6 to 28 years. A subset of samples was prepared in parallel using single-end sample barcoding, then pooled and co-amplified after Illumina adapter ligation. On the study overall, not on this receptor specifically: Normalized Chao1 diversity was significantly lower in multiple sclerosis patients than controls, suggesting substantial peripheral T-cell clonal expansion. Direct clustering with F measure showed strong co-clustering of samples prepared in the same batch, prompting a batch-effect correction. The multiple sclerosis patient group was slightly younger than the control group. Roughly 5 TRBV segments, including TRBV5-6, TRBV5-1 and TRBV20-1, were significantly more frequent in patients than controls.

This clonotype appeared a single time. Which antigen it targets is not known. Within one base of it there is no much larger clone, and no base qualities were kept. CDR1 is given as MDHEN and CDR2 as SYDVKM, both from the germline V gene. V gives up 7 bases and J gives up 8 bases, and the segment between their germline ends measures 18 bases. The CDR3 runs 14 residues from the cysteine to the phenylalanine. Of all the DNA, just the CDR3 is kept, 42 bases in frame from base 1. The library was made by PCR. Sequenced on an Illumina HiSeq 2500. To reduce PCR and sequencing biases, unique molecular identifiers were built into the TCR beta cDNA libraries. Some 500,000 cDNA molecules were obtained per 1 to 10 million input T cells, so each molecule approximated one T cell. Patient libraries were prepared and sequenced with the same protocol used for the earlier healthy control dataset. Within a given batch, samples were prepared together, multiplexed and sequenced on the same HiSeq lane. The published analysis was carried out like this. MIGEC was used to process the raw barcoded reads, and molecular identifier groups with only a single read were discarded before consensus assembly and CDR3 extraction. Clonotype tables were post-analysed with VDJtools, and diversity was normalized by down-sampling all datasets to the smallest sample size. In repertoire overlap clustering, CDR3 amino acid sequences, but not nucleotide sequences, were matched to correct batch-related cross-sample contamination. In TCRdb, the public reads were trimmed at Q25 with fastp and aligned with MiXCR, with productive beta chains retained. Rows with one shared CDR3 protein collapse into an entry with the most common genes and DNA. The V and J calls and clone size are TCRdb's, not the authors'. The sample yields about 460,000 distinct CDR3 sequences; less than 45% were counted once. Roughly 12% of the sample goes to the ten largest clones.

To demonstrate the VDJtools post-analysis software, the study profiled TCR beta repertoires from the peripheral blood of about a dozen young patients with multiple sclerosis. The multiple sclerosis patients were children and adolescents ranging in age from roughly 6 to 15 years. The sequence joins TRBV28 to TRBJ2-1, with TRBD2 perhaps the D gene, on 6 matching bases. Sequenced material: blood. This TCR derives from a girl aged 10-17 years with multiple sclerosis. CDR3 region: CASTPWRGGDEQFF. The base sequence is TGTGCCAGCACCCCGTGGAGAGGCGGGGATGAGCAGTTCTTC. The variable domain in full, with residues beyond the CDR3 obtained from the reference TRBV28 and TRBJ2-1 genes, is DVKVTQSSRYLVKRTGEKVFLECVQDMDHENMFWYRQDPGLGLRLIYFSYDVKMKEKGDIPEGYSVSREKKERFSLILESASTNQTSMYLCASTPWRGGDEQFFGPGTRLTVL.